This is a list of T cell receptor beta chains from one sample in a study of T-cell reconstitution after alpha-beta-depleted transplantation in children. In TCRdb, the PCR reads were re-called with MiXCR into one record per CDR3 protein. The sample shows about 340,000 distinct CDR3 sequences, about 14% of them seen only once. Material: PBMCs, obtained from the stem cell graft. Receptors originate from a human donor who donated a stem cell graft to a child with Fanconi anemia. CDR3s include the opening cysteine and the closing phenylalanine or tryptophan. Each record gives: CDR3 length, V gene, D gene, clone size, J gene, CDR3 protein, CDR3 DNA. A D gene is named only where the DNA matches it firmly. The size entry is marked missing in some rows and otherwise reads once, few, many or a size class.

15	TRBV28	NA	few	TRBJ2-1	CASRPTTFSYNEQFF	TGTGCCAGCAGACCGACTACGTTTTCCTACAATGAGCAGTTCTTC
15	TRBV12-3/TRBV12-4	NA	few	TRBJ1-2	CASSPRGGRNYGYTF	TGTGCCAGCAGTCCCCGGGGGGGGAGGAACTATGGCTACACCTTC
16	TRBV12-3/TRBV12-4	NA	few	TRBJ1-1	CASSFLARERNLEAFF	TGTGCCAGCAGTTTTCTAGCCAGGGAGCGAAACCTTGAAGCTTTCTTT
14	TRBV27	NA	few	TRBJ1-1	CASSLSGSDTEAFF	TGTGCCAGCAGTTTATCGGGGAGTGACACTGAAGCTTTCTTT
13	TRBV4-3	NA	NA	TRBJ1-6	CASSQDGSSPLHF	TGCGCCAGCAGCCAAGATGGGAGCTCACCCCTCCACTTT
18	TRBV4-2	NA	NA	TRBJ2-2	CASSQEGQEGAGTGELFF	TGTGCCAGCAGCCAAGAGGGGCAGGAGGGGGCGGGCACCGGGGAGCTGTTTTTT
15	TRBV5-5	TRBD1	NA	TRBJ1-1	CASSYAGTGSTEAFF	TGTGCCAGCAGCTATGCCGGGACAGGGAGCACTGAAGCTTTCTTT
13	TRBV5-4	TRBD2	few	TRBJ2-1	CASSSTRGDEQFF	TGTGCCAGCAGCTCTACTCGGGGGGATGAGCAGTTCTTC
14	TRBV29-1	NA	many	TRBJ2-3	CSVAPGLATDTQYF	TGCAGCGTTGCACCGGGACTGGCAACAGATACGCAGTATTTT
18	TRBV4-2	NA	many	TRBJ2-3	CASSQDWLGREREDTQYF	TGTGCCAGCAGCCAAGATTGGTTGGGGCGGGAACGGGAGGATACGCAGTATTTT
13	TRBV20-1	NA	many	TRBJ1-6	CSARAGSNSPLHF	TGCAGTGCTAGAGCGGGGAGCAATTCACCCCTCCACTTT
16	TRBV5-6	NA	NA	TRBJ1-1	CASSYLGTWGNTEAFF	TGTGCCAGCAGCTACTTAGGGACATGGGGGAACACTGAAGCTTTCTTT
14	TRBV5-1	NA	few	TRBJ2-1	CASSLPQGGGEQFF	TGCGCCAGCAGCTTGCCACAGGGAGGGGGTGAGCAGTTCTTC
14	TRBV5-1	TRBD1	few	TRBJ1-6	CASREDRNYSPLHF	TGCGCCAGCAGGGAGGACAGGAACTATTCACCCCTCCACTTT
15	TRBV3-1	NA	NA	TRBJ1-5	CASSQDPGLNQPQHF	TGTGCCAGCAGCCAAGATCCCGGACTTAATCAGCCCCAGCATTTT
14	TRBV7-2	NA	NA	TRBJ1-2	CASSLDKGNRGYTF	TGTGCCAGCAGCTTGGATAAGGGGAATCGGGGCTACACCTTC
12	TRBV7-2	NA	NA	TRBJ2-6	CASSQPAPVLTF	TGTGCCAGCAGCCAACCCGCTCCCGTCCTGACTTTC
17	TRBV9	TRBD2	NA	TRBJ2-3	CASSPTSGVGGTDTQYF	TGTGCCAGCAGCCCGACGAGCGGGGTCGGCGGAACAGATACGCAGTATTTT
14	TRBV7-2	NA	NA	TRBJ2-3	CASSLERLTDTQYF	TGTGCCAGCAGCTTAGAAAGACTCACAGATACGCAGTATTTT
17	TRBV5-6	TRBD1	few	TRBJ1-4	CASSLMLTGTGNEKLFF	TGTGCCAGCAGCTTAATGTTAACCGGGACAGGGAATGAAAAACTGTTTTTT
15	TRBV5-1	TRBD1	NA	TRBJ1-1	CASSIETGGPTEAFF	TGCGCCAGCAGCATAGAAACAGGGGGGCCCACTGAAGCTTTCTTT
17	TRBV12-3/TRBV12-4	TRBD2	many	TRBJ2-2	CASSPQTSGVNTGELFF	TGTGCCAGCAGTCCTCAAACCAGCGGGGTCAACACCGGGGAGCTGTTTTTT
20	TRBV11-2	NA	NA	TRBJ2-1	CASSLLPLSPLGQLYNEQFF	TGTGCCAGCAGCTTATTGCCCCTATCTCCATTAGGACAGCTCTACAATGAGCAGTTCTTC
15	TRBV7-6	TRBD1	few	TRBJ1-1	CASSSQGSVNTEAFF	TGTGCCAGCAGCTCACAGGGGAGCGTGAACACTGAAGCTTTCTTT
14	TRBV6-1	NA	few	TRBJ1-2	CASSRLALGDGYTF	TGTGCCAGCAGTAGACTGGCTCTCGGTGATGGCTACACCTTC
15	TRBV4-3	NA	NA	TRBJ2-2	CASSPRQGSTGELFF	TGCGCCAGCAGCCCTCGGCAGGGTAGCACCGGGGAGCTGTTTTTT
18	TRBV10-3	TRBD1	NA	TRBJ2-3	CAISEGETGGSSTDTQYF	TGTGCCATCAGTGAGGGGGAGACAGGGGGGAGTTCCACAGATACGCAGTATTTT
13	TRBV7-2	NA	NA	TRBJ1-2	CASSSNTGSGYTF	TGTGCCAGCAGCTCTAACACAGGGTCTGGCTACACCTTC
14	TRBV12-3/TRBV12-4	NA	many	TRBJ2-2	CASSTQENTGELFF	TGTGCCAGCAGTACACAGGAGAACACCGGGGAGCTGTTTTTT
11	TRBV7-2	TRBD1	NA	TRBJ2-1	CASSGTVEQFF	TGTGCCAGCAGTGGGACAGTTGAGCAGTTCTTC
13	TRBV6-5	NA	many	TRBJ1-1	CASSYRGGTEAFF	TGTGCCAGCAGTTACAGGGGCGGGACTGAAGCTTTCTTT
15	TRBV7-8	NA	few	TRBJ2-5	CASTRIDGPQETQYF	TGTGCCAGCACTAGGATCGACGGACCACAAGAGACCCAGTACTTC
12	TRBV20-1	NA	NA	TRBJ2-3	CSARGSGDTQYF	TGCAGTGCCCGGGGTTCTGGTGATACGCAGTATTTT
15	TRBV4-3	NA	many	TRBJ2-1	CASSLSHLGMGEQFF	TGCGCCAGCAGCCTCAGCCACTTGGGTATGGGTGAGCAGTTCTTC
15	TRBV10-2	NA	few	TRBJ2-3	CASSAEGLRLDTQYF	TGCGCCAGCAGTGCTGAGGGACTTCGTTTGGATACGCAGTATTTT
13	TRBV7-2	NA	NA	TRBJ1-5	CASSFQWDQPQHF	TGTGCCAGCAGCTTTCAGTGGGATCAGCCCCAGCATTTT
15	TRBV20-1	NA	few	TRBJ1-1	CSARGRASGGTEAFF	TGCAGTGCTAGAGGTAGGGCGAGCGGGGGAACTGAAGCTTTCTTT
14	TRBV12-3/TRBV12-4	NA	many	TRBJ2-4	CASNQQGSKNIQYF	TGTGCCAGCAACCAACAGGGTTCCAAAAACATTCAGTACTTC
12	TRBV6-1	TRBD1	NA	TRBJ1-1	CASVGQGAEAFF	TGTGCCAGTGTCGGACAGGGTGCTGAAGCTTTCTTT
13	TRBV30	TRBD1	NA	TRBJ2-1	CAWAGTATGEQFF	TGTGCCTGGGCCGGGACAGCCACAGGTGAGCAGTTCTTC
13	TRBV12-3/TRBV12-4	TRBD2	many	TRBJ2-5	CASSTSGQETQYF	TGTGCCAGCAGTACTAGCGGCCAAGAGACCCAGTACTTC
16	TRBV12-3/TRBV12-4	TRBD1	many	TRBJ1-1	CASIITGGAENTEAFF	TGTGCCAGCATCATCACAGGGGGCGCGGAGAACACTGAAGCTTTCTTT
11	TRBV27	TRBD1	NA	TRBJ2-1	CASSTGGEQFF	TGTGCCAGCAGTACAGGGGGCGAGCAGTTCTTC
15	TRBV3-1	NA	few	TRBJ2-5	CASSRPTEYQETQYF	TGTGCCAGCAGCCGCCCGACGGAGTACCAAGAGACCCAGTACTTC
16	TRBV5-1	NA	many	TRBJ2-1	CASSIGTNGVYNEQFF	TGCGCCAGCAGCATCGGGACCAACGGGGTTTACAATGAGCAGTTCTTC
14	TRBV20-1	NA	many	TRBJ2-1	CSALLLRGNNEQFF	TGCAGTGCGCTGCTTTTGAGGGGGAACAATGAGCAGTTCTTC
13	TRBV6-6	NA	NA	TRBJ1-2	CASTLREGYGYTF	TGTGCCAGCACCCTCAGGGAAGGCTATGGCTACACCTTC
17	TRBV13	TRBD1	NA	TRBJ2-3	CASSPGQGWFGTDTQYF	TGTGCCAGCAGCCCGGGACAGGGTTGGTTTGGAACAGATACGCAGTATTTT
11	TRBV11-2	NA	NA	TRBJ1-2	CASSRTMGLTF	TGTGCCAGCAGCCGCACGATGGGGCTTACCTTC
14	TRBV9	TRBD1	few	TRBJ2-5	CASSFTGQTETQYF	TGTGCCAGCAGCTTTACGGGACAGACGGAGACCCAGTACTTC
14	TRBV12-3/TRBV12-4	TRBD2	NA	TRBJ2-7	CASSLFGGSYEQYF	TGTGCCAGCAGTTTGTTCGGGGGGTCCTACGAGCAGTACTTC